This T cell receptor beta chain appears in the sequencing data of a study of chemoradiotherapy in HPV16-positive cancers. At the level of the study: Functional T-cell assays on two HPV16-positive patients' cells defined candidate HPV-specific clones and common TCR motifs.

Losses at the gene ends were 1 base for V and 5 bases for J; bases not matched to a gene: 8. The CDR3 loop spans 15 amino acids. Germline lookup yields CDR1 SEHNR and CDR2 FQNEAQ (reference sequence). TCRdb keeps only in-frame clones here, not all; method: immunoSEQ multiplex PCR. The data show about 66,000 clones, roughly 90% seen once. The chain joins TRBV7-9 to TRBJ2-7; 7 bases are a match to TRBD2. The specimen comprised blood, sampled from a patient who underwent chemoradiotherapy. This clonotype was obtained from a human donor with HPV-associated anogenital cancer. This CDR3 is CASSLGPGRGNEQYF. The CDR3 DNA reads TGTGCCAGCAGCTTAGGCCCAGGGAGGGGAAACGAGCAGTACTTC. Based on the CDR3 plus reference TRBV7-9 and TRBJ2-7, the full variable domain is DTGVSQNPRHKITKRGQNVTFRCDPISEHNRLYWYRQTLGQGPEFLTYFQNEAQLEKSRLLSDRFSAERPKGSFSTLEIQRTEQGDSAMYLCASSLGPGRGNEQYFGPGTRLTVT.